This T cell receptor beta chain is from a study of blood T cells in healthy people across ages (dated by TCRdb to 2013 to 2016). General notes on the study: Template switching captured roughly one uniquely barcoded TCR beta cDNA molecule per two T cells in model experiments. Using deep sequencing normalized with unique cDNA molecular identifiers, the study measured how TCR beta repertoire diversity changes with age. Four age groups were formed from the donors: young (average about 17 years), middle-aged (approximately 39), aged (roughly 58) and long-lived (less than 85). Two additional independent replicas of 1 million unique cDNA reads from the same blood draw were analyzed for two donors (one aged 18 to 30 and one aged 80 or older). Results the study describes overall, beyond this receptor: Donor CMV infection status was unknown, potentially confounding age-related changes in expanded clonotypes. Conclusive comparison of naive and antigen-experienced compartments was prevented by the profiling of bulk unsorted PBMCs. Compared with the aged group, the long-lived group had more naive CD4+ T cells, fewer expanded clones and increased TCR diversity, a pattern suggesting age selection. Observed TCR beta diversity per million T cells fell roughly linearly with age, and a significant reduction was already apparent by age around 40. There was a strong correlation between observed TCR beta diversity and the percentage of naive T cells measured by flow cytometry. Estimates of total diversity based on one million sequenced T cells were regarded as lower bounds and as underestimates.

Library creation used 5' RACE. TCRdb records Illumina HiSeq 2500 as the sequencer. A second PCR of roughly 6 to 11 cycles was run with a J-beta primer mix and a sample-barcoded 5' primer. Each TCR beta cDNA molecule received a unique molecular identifier from a template-switch 5' adaptor carrying 12 random nucleotides. Each sample yielded at least 3 million CDR3-containing paired-end reads. First-strand cDNA synthesis was performed from all RNA using the Mint cDNA synthesis kit, with priming by a TRBC-specific oligonucleotide. After uracil-DNA glycosylase treatment, a first 18-cycle PCR used universal primers M1SS and BC2_uni_R on all cDNA. Turning to the authors' computational methods: For normalization, 1 million high-quality reads were randomly selected from each sample, with every read carrying a distinct molecular identifier. Instead of being binned into consensus sequences, reads that shared molecular identifiers were thrown out. MiTCR, set to a Q25 quality threshold and the strictest error-elimination algorithm, was used for CDR3 identification, clonotype clustering and error correction. A nonparametric unseen species model with Euler transformation was used to estimate a lower bound on total TCR beta diversity. The public reads were reprocessed in TCRdb via fastp at Q25 and MiXCR, keeping in-frame beta chains. All rows with the same CDR3 protein become a single entry with the most common DNA and genes. TCRdb, not the authors, supplied the V and J calls. This sample comprises 800,000 or so distinct CDR3 sequences, around 25% of them detected only once. Of the sample, under 4% falls within the top ten clones.

This clonotype occurred a few times. Its recognized antigen is unknown. The record has no base qualities; no much larger clone is one base away. The 39 donors, aged about 6 to 100 years, were systemically healthy Caucasian individuals from Russia. Each donor gave around 9.8 milliliters of peripheral blood, collected into EDTA-treated Vacutainer tubes. Ficoll-Paque density-gradient centrifugation was used to isolate PBMCs, with at least 7 million per sample. Total RNA, at least 5 micrograms per sample, was extracted from PBMCs with Trizol reagent. Naive CD45RAhigh/CD27high T cell percentages were measured by flow cytometry on a PBMC aliquot from every donor. Based on the germline V gene, the CDR1 and CDR2 sequences are SQVTM and ANQGSEA. The V end loses 7 bases and the J end loses 4 bases, and a stretch of 11 bases separates them. Including cysteine and phenylalanine, the CDR3 has 13 amino acids. Only the CDR3 region is kept as DNA, spanning 39 bases read in frame from base 1.

These data were also filed under a second study, of T cells of mothers and their children. The second study also describes: Nine systemically healthy Caucasian individuals, comprising three mothers and their six children, were included as donors. cDNA synthesis used all of the extracted RNA, with 1.5 ug of RNA in each 15 ul reaction. Sample barcodes and 2-4 random nucleotides were added via the M1S primer in the second PCR. More than 9 million TCR beta CDR3 reads were obtained from each mother, and about 3 million reads were obtained from each child. TCR recombination output is similarly shaped by thymic selection in related and unrelated pairs, with a minor effect exerted by inherited differences. Normalized repertoire overlap was always found to be slightly, but never significantly, higher in related mother-child pairs than in unrelated mother-child pairs. Persistent microchimeric T cell clones were not detected, at a sensitivity of around 99 clones per million clonotypes. The study used deep NGS to compare TCR beta repertoires of mothers and children, seeking features distinguishing related mother-child pairs from unrelated individuals. Mothers averaged roughly 40 +/- 4 years of age and children averaged about 10 +/- 4 years. After adapter ligation with NEBNext reagents, the libraries were sequenced on Illumina HiSeq 2000 with 100+100 nt paired-end reads. Mother and child libraries were prepared a month apart and sequenced in separate runs to prevent cross-contamination. For each donor, between roughly 500,000 and 2,200,000 distinct TCR beta clonotypes were identified. Naive TCR beta clonotypes were estimated from low-frequency clonotypes matched to each donor's FACS-determined naive share, without sorting.

Material for sequencing was blood. The chain uses TRBV29-1 and TRBJ2-6; the D gene lacks a confident call. This receptor was identified in a boy under 18 in good health. The nucleotide sequence is given as TGCAGCGGAAGAGAGCAGGGGGCCAACGTCCTGACTTTC. The translation is CSGREQGANVLTF.